What follows describes a single T cell receptor beta chain. No cognate antigen has been identified for it. No base quality information exists; no much larger clone differs at one position. These data originate in a study of blood T cell repertoires in COVID-19 (dated by TCRdb to between 2020 and 2021). As for the study more broadly: Samples covering the acute and convalescent phases of COVID-19 were provided by collaborators in the United States, Italy and Spain. The material from the prospective study consisted of cDNA or gDNA derived from T cells, B-cell-depleted T cells, or PBMCs. Deeply sampled blood TCRbeta repertoires from subjects exposed to, actively infected with, or recovered from COVID-19 were included in the dataset. The repertoires were released in a freely available public database intended as a resource for research on the immune response to SARS-CoV-2. The samples were drawn from the first 160 participants of the ongoing ImmuneRACE study and from about 1,200 subjects provided by 6 global collaborators. Sample metadata almost always included a de-identified subject ID, COVID-19 status, age in years and sex. Where HLA class I and class II types were available, the types were taken from metadata supplied by the sample provider, not from assay-based typing.

Overall study results and their limits: The quantity of clinical and demographic metadata differed by source and by participant and was supplied without curation.

TCRbeta CDR3 regions were amplified from genomic DNA using the immunoSEQ Assay, a bias-controlled multiplex PCR. The authors processed their data as follows. Nucleated cell counts per sample were estimated from amplification of reference gene primers within the assay. To quantify the absolute abundance of each unique TCRbeta CDR3 rearrangement, sequence reads were collapsed and filtered. For each sample, productive Simpson clonality was calculated as the square root of Simpson's diversity index over productive rearrangements. TCRdb obtained this table from immuneACCESS and retained in-frame rearrangements with V and J assigned. These tables miss some clones; where compared with another copy, unresolved V genes account for less than half of the shortfall, and the remainder is unexplained. V, J and clone size derive from that table, while D and trimming were established from the DNA sequence. Present in this sample are hundreds of thousands of clones, around 90% of which were seen just once. The ten largest clones take up around 0.97% of the sample.

At one collaborating source in Seattle, patients were enrolled during active infection and were followed longitudinally through the course of disease. The collaborating institutions used their own protocols to collect whole blood in K2EDTA tubes. For TCRbeta analysis, collaborator samples were shipped as frozen whole blood, as isolated PBMCs, or as DNA extracted from either sample type. At the junction V is shortened by 2 bases and J by 2 bases, with 7 bases in between. The CDR3 holds 12 amino acids from the cysteine to the phenylalanine. CDR3 DNA only is kept here, 36 bases in frame from base 1. The germline V gene encodes CDR1 GTSNPN and CDR2 SVGIG (reference sequence).

The material sequenced was peripheral blood. The sequence is built from TRBV30 and TRBJ2-7; TRBD1 is perhaps the D gene, given 5 matching bases. This TCR came from a woman aged 40 to 50 with COVID-19, enrolled during active disease. The CDR3 sequence is CAWSQQAYEQYF. The base sequence is TGTGCCTGGAGTCAACAGGCCTACGAGCAGTACTTC.